This TCR beta chain is drawn from a study of cytomegalovirus exposure and HLA in healthy donors. Of note for this clone: Its target is not known.

Findings of the study overall: Rarity marked most TCR sequences, yet some public TCRs occurred in many donors.

The repertoire was sequenced with immunoSEQ multiplex PCR; TCRdb's copy has only in-frame clones and lacks some. In the table there are 150,000 to 200,000 clones, about 88% of which are singletons. The CDR3 is 19 residues long. CDR1 and CDR2 (germline): LGHNA, YNFKEQ. V lost 4 bases to trimming and J lost 3 bases; unmatched junction nucleotides: 14. Sequences were obtained from PBMCs. This sequence was found in a man aged 18-30 years in good health and CMV-seronegative. The chain is built from TRBV4-2 and TRBJ1-4, with TRBD1 matching 10 bases. CDR3 in amino acids: CASSPLRGTGDSANEKLFF. The CDR3, as DNA: TGTGCCAGCAGCCCACTAAGGGGGACAGGGGACTCAGCTAATGAAAAACTGTTTTTT.